The source of this TCR beta chain is a study of blood T cell repertoires in COVID-19. Study as a whole: PBMCs, B-cell-depleted T cells, or T cells provided the cDNA or gDNA that made up the material.

Study processing details: Amplification from reference gene primers served as the basis for estimated nucleated cell counts. Using immunoSEQ multiplex PCR, the repertoire was profiled, and TCRdb retains in-frame clones only, with some absent. V and J calls and clone size come straight from that table; D and trimming were deduced from the DNA. Of more than 200,000 clones listed, 88% were seen once; the top ten hold approximately 1.8%. The CDR3 totals 15 residues. The germline V gene encodes CDR1 MDHEN and CDR2 SYDVKM. V lost 6 bases and J 0 bases, leaving 11 bases between the germline ends. The rearrangement links TRBV28 to TRBJ2-2, with D tentatively TRBD1 (6 bases). Sequenced input: peripheral blood. The TCR comes from a man between 65 and 85 years old with acute or convalescent COVID-19. The CDR3 bases are TGTGCCAGCAGACCACAGGGATCGAACACCGGGGAGCTGTTTTTT. Translating it yields CASRPQGSNTGELFF. Drawing the rest from reference TRBV28 and TRBJ2-2, the complete variable domain is DVKVTQSSRYLVKRTGEKVFLECVQDMDHENMFWYRQDPGLGLRLIYFSYDVKMKEKGDIPEGYSVSREKKERFSLILESASTNQTSMYLCASRPQGSNTGELFFGEGSRLTVL.